Reported below is one T cell receptor beta chain. Repertoires were generated with immunoSEQ multiplex PCR, while TCRdb's copy carries only in-frame clones and drops some. This table has approximately 150,000 clones, approximately 88% appearing once. Ages ranged from roughly 18 to 100 years, with residence in about 23 US areas. Someone with COVID-19 had been met by exposed participants within 2 weeks before study entry. The ends were cut back, 4 bases at V and 2 bases at J, with 8 bases in the middle. The CDR3 is made up of 13 amino acids. From germline, CDR1 is MNHNY and CDR2 SVGAGI (reference sequence). The source of the sample is a study of blood T cell repertoires in COVID-19. The overall study: T cells, B-cell-depleted T cells, or PBMCs supplied cDNA or gDNA.

The clonotype comes from a man between 65 and 80 years old who had been exposed to COVID-19. The sample taken for sequencing was PBMCs or T cells enriched from blood (not recorded which). The chain carries TRBV6-6 and TRBJ1-1; the D gene is possibly TRBD1 (6 bases). The CDR3 loop is CASSWTDNTEAFF. DNA of the CDR3: TGTGCCAGCAGTTGGACAGATAACACTGAAGCTTTCTTT.